One and the same sample provided the 21 T cell receptor beta chains below, sequenced in a study of regulatory T cells in long-lasting Graves disease. Time point given: newly diagnosed GD, antithyroid drugs for less than 3 months. The TCR library was made from RNA that had been extracted from PBMCs in TRIzol. Arm-PCR of CDR3 regions and iRepertoire HTBI primers were the basis on which TCR beta libraries were built. TCRdb re-called the multiplex PCR reads with MiXCR, one entry per CDR3 protein. Among more than 300,000 distinct CDR3 sequences, 10% to 15% were seen once, and the ten largest hold 15% to 20%. The same data also went into a second study, on T cells in Graves' hyperthyroidism and ophthalmopathy.

The sample in question was peripheral blood mononuclear cells (PBMCs), obtained at new diagnosis, from a patient treated with antithyroid drugs. The receptors derive from a woman aged 18-30 years with Graves disease.

The chain links TRBV4-3 to TRBJ2-7; D is tentatively TRBD1 or TRBD2 (5 bases each). CDR1 and CDR2 from the germline V gene are LGHNA and YSLEER. V was shortened by 1 base and J by 7 bases, with 11 bases between the two germline ends. This CDR3 has 13 residues. CDR3 bases: TGCGCCAGCAGCCAAGCGGGTTGGGGGGAGCAGTACTTC. The encoded protein is CASSQAGWGEQYF.

This clonotype was counted ten times or more. The gene calls are TRBV7-2 and TRBJ1-2; D remains ambiguous. Trimming cost V 1 base and J 0 bases, with 9 bases left between them. There are 15 residues in the CDR3. Germline V lookup: CDR1 SGHTA, CDR2 FQGNSA. CDR3 in amino acids: CASSLDRFPNYGYTF. The CDR3, as DNA: TGTGCCAGCAGCTTAGACAGATTTCCTAACTATGGCTACACCTTC.

V is TRBV5-1 and J is TRBJ2-7, with 9 bases aligning to TRBD1. V dropped 5 bases and J dropped 3; count of bases not matched to a gene: 6. The CDR3 has 14 amino acids. Germline V gene sequence: CDR1 SGHRS, CDR2 YFSETQ. The CDR3 DNA reads TGCGCCAGCAGACGAAGGGACAGGGACTACGAGCAGTACTTC. It yields the protein CASRRRDRDYEQYF.

This clonotype was recorded many times. J is TRBJ1-5 and V is TRBV20-1; maybe TRBD1 (5 bases). CDR1 and CDR2 (germline): DFQATT, SNEGSKA (reference sequence). There are 16 residues in the CDR3. V lost 3 bases and J lost 4, with 19 bases in between. CDR3 sequence (DNA): TGCAGTGCTAGGGGGGGTTTAGGGCTGAGGAATCAGCCCCAGCATTTT. Translated: CSARGGLGLRNQPQHF.

The chain has TRBV4-1 and TRBJ1-2; D unclear. There are 15 residues in the CDR3. Trimming pared 0 bases from V and 12 bases from J, leaving 20 bases between. Germline V gene sequence: CDR1 MGHRA, CDR2 YSYEKL. CDR3 residues: CASSQDPSDRVENTF. DNA for the CDR3: TGCGCCAGCAGCCAAGACCCCTCCGACCGGGTTGAAAACACCTTC.

This clonotype was detected many times. V gene TRBV7-2 combines with J gene TRBJ2-1, with 10 nucleotides matching TRBD1. Germline CDR1 is SGHTA and CDR2 is FQGNSA. The CDR3 runs to 16 residues. The ends lost 5 bases at V and 5 bases at J; junction bases unmatched: 9. The CDR3 region is CASSRQGAPPNNEQFF. The CDR3 region has the DNA TGTGCCAGCAGCCGACAGGGGGCCCCCCCAAACAATGAGCAGTTCTTC.

The genes are TRBV18 and TRBJ1-2; 7 bases line up with TRBD1. The trim removed 2 bases at V and 5 bases at J, leaving 8 bases unmatched. The CDR3 length is 15 residues. From germline, CDR1 is KGHSH and CDR2 LQKENI. CDR3 in DNA: TGTGCCAGCTCACCAGGCGGGGACAGCGAATATGGCTACACCTTC. Residues: CASSPGGDSEYGYTF.

V usage is TRBV4-3 and J usage is TRBJ1-1; tentative D call: TRBD1 (6 bases). The ends were cut back, 0 bases at V and 4 bases at J, with 15 bases in the middle. This CDR3 comprises 16 residues. The germline CDR1 and CDR2 sequences are LGHNA and YSLEER. For the CDR3, the DNA is TGCGCCAGCAGCCAAGATGGGGACAAGCCCGGCACTGAAGCTTTCTTT. It specifies CASSQDGDKPGTEAFF.

There are many counts of this clonotype. The chain has TRBV6-2 or TRBV6-3 and TRBJ2-7; 7 bases agree with TRBD2. J was trimmed by 7 bases and V by 5 bases; bases with no gene match: 17. The CDR3 sequence is 16 residues long. Germline V CDR1 and CDR2: MNHEY, SVGEGT. CDR3 in amino acids: CASSEAFAGASGEQYF. In nucleotides, the CDR3 is TGTGCCAGCAGTGAAGCGTTTGCGGGAGCATCGGGGGAGCAGTACTTC.

This clonotype appeared many times. DNA for the CDR3: TGCAGTGCTAGGGACAGCCAACTTCTCAATGAGCAGTTCTTC. Protein product: CSARDSQLLNEQFF. This rearrangement joins TRBV20-1 to TRBJ2-1; D may be TRBD1 (6 bases). V lost 3 bases and J lost 6, with 15 bases in between. The CDR3 loop spans 14 amino acids. CDR1 and CDR2 from the germline V gene are DFQATT and SNEGSKA (reference sequence).

This clonotype has at least ten counts. The chain is built from TRBV27 and TRBJ2-1, with TRBD1 matching over 11 bases. Germline trimming cut 6 bases from V and 4 bases from J; bases unmatched to any gene: 11. CDR1 and CDR2 (germline): MNHEY, SMNVEV (reference sequence). The CDR3 spans 17 residues. CDR3 loop: CASRQDRGQVLYNEQFF. CDR3 nucleotide sequence: TGTGCCAGCAGGCAGGACAGGGGGCAGGTACTATACAATGAGCAGTTCTTC.

V gene TRBV4-1 combines with J gene TRBJ2-1; either TRBD1 or TRBD2 may fit D (5 bases each). The length of the CDR3 is 11 residues. CDR1 MGHRA and CDR2 YSYEKL come from the germline V gene. Trimming stripped 5 bases from V and 9 bases from J, with 8 bases between. The CDR3 nucleotides read TGCGCCAGCAGCTACGGGGCTGAGCAGTTCTTC. This gives the protein CASSYGAEQFF.

Note on this clonotype: A read error may be the cause here, since a much bigger clone is one base away. The rearrangement uses TRBV7-9 and TRBJ2-7, with 12 bases identical to TRBD2. The trim removed 4 bases at V and 1 base at J, leaving 8 bases unmatched. Germline CDR1 is SEHNR and CDR2 is FQNEAQ (reference sequence). This CDR3 contains 17 residues. The CDR3: CASSSSSGRVLSYEQYV. The DNA of the CDR3 is TGTGCCAGCAGCTCATCTAGCGGGAGGGTTTTGTCCTACGAGCAGTACGTC.

This clonotype was picked up many times. V gene TRBV28 combines with J gene TRBJ1-2; TRBD1 agrees at 7 bases. The CDR3 is 14 amino acids. V was clipped by 11 bases and J by 4 bases; unmatched bases: 13. The germline CDR1 and CDR2 sequences are MDHEN and SYDVKM. The CDR3 protein is CASGLRGRFYGYTF. In DNA form, the CDR3 reads TGTGCCTCCGGACTGAGGGGGCGCTTCTATGGCTACACCTTC.

This clonotype was seen a handful of times. The chain has TRBV29-1 and TRBJ2-5; perhaps TRBD1 as D (5 bases). Germline V gives CDR1 SQVTM, CDR2 ANQGSEA. V was trimmed by 4 bases and J by 1 base, leaving 19 bases between them. The CDR3 totals 16 residues. The CDR3 sequence: CSVVAQGEHFQETQYF. The CDR3 coding sequence is TGCAGCGTTGTGGCCCAGGGCGAGCATTTCCAAGAGACCCAGTACTTC.

This clonotype was found many times. The rearrangement uses TRBV18 and TRBJ2-2; weak D call: TRBD2 (5 bases). The CDR3 is 15 amino acids. Germline CDR1 and CDR2: KGHSH and LQKENI. Trimming stripped 4 bases from V and 6 bases from J, with 15 bases between. CDR3 protein: CASSLLRGEAGELFF. CDR3 DNA: TGTGCCAGCTCACTCCTCCGGGGTGAGGCCGGGGAGCTGTTTTTT.

This clonotype occurred a few times. The gene calls are TRBV10-2 and TRBJ1-5; no firm D call. This CDR3 contains 12 residues. The V end was cut by 3 bases, the J end by 9 bases, with 9 bases between. The germline V gene encodes CDR1 WSHSY and CDR2 SAAADI. The CDR3 sequence: CASSDGRGPQHF. The CDR3 region has the DNA TGCGCCAGCAGTGATGGCCGGGGGCCCCAGCATTTT.

This clonotype was seen ten or more times. The chain couples TRBV20-1 to TRBJ1-1, with 7 bases matching TRBD1. J lost 0 bases, V lost 2 bases, and 9 bases had no gene match. Germline CDR1 DFQATT, CDR2 SNEGSKA (reference sequence). The CDR3 contains 16 residues. The CDR3 spells CSARTGTADMNTEAFF. The CDR3 DNA is TGCAGTGCTAGAACCGGGACAGCCGACATGAACACTGAAGCTTTCTTT.

This clonotype came up many times. The rearrangement links TRBV7-3 to TRBJ2-1; weak D call: TRBD1 (6 bases). Trimming pared 5 bases from V and 9 bases from J, leaving 20 bases between. The CDR3 consists of 15 residues. Per the germline V gene, CDR1 is SGHTA and CDR2 is FQGTGA. The CDR3: CASSLTGPAYGEQFF. The CDR3 nucleotides read TGTGCCAGCAGCCTGACAGGCCCTGCTTACGGTGAGCAGTTCTTC. Full variable domain (remainder filled in from reference TRBV7-3 and TRBJ2-1): GAGVSQTPSNKVTEKGKYVELRCDPISGHTALYWYRQSLGQGPEFLIYFQGTGAADDSGLPNDRFFAVRPEGSVSTLKIQRTERGDSAVYLCASSLTGPAYGEQFFGPGTRLTVL.

This clonotype was seen a few times. This chain joins TRBV4-3 and TRBJ2-3, with TRBD1 as a possible D gene (5 bases). Germline CDR1 and CDR2: LGHNA and YSLEER. Trimming removed 0 bases from V and 1 base from J, with 5 bases in between. This CDR3 region has 14 residues. The CDR3 region is CASSQEGRTDTQYF. CDR3 bases: TGCGCCAGCAGCCAAGAGGGGCGCACAGATACGCAGTATTTT.

This clonotype has more than one count but fewer than ten. The chain links TRBV2 to TRBJ1-5; perhaps TRBD1 as D (5 bases). V was cut by 6 bases and J by 4 bases, with 13 bases left in between. The CDR3 loop spans 14 amino acids. Germline CDR1 and CDR2: SNHLY and FYNNEI. The CDR3 DNA follows: TGTGCCAGCAGAGGACCTAAGGGGAATCAGCCCCAGCATTTT. Protein sequence: CASRGPKGNQPQHF.